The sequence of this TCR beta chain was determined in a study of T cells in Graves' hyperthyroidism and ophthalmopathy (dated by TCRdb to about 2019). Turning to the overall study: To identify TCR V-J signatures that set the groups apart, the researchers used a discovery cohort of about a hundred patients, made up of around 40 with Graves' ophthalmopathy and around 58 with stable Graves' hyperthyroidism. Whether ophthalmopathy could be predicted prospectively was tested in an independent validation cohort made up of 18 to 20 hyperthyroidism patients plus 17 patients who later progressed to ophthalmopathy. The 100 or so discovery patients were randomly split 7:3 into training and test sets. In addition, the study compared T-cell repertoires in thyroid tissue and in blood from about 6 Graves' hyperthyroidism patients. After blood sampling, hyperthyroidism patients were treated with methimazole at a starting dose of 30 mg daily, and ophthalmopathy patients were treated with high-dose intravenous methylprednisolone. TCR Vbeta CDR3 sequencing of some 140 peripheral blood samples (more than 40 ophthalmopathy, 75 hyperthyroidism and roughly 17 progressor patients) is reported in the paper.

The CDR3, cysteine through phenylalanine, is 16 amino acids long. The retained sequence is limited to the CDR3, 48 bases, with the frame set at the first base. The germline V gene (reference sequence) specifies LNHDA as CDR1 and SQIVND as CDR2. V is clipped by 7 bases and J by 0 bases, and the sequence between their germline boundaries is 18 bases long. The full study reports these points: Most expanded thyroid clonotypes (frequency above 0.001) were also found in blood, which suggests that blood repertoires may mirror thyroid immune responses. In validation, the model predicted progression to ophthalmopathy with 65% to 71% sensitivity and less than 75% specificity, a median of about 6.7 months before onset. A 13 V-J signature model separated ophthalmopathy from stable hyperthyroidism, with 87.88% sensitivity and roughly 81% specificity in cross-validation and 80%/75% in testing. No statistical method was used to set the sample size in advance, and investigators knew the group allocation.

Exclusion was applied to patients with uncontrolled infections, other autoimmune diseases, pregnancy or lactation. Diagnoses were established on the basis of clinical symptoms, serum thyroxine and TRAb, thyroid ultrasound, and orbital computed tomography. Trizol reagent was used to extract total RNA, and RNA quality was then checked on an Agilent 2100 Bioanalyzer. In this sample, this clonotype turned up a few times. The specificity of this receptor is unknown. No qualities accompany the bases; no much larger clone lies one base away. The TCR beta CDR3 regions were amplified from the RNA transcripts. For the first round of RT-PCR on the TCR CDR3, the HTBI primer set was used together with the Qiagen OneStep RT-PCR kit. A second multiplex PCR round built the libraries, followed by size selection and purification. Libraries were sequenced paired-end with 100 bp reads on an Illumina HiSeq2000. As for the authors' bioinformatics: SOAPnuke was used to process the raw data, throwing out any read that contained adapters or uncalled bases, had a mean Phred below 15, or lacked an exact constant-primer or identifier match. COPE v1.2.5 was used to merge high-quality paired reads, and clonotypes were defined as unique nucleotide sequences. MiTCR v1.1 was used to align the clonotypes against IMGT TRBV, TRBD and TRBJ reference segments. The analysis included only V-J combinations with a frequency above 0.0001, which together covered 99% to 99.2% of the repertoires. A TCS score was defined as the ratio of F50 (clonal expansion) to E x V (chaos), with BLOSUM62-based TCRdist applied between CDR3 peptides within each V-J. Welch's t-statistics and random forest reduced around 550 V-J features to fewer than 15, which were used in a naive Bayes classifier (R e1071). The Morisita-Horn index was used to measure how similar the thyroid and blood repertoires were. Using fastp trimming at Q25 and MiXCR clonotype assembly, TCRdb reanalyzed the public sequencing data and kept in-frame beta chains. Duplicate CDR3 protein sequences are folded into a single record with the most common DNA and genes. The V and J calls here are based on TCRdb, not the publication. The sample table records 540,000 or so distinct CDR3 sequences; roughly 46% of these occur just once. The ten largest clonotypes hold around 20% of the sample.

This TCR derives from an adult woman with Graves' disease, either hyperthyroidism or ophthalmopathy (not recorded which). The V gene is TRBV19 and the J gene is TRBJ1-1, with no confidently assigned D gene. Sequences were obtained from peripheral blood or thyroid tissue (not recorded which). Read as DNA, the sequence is TGTGCCAGTACCTCCTCGTCGGGCCAGATGAACACTGAAGCTTTCTTT. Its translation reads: CASTSSSGQMNTEAFF.